The text below deals with one TCR beta chain. This entry belongs to a study of blood T cell repertoires in COVID-19. The ends lost 5 bases at V and 5 bases at J; junction bases unmatched: 7. The CDR3 totals 14 residues. CDR1 SGHTA and CDR2 FQGNSA come from the germline V gene. The table came from immunoSEQ multiplex PCR; TCRdb's copy has only in-frame clones and leaves some out. The sample consists of around 200,000 clones, 88% of them appearing once. This receptor was taken from a woman aged 25-40 years who had recovered from COVID-19. The sequenced material came from PBMCs or T cells enriched from blood (not recorded which). The chain carries TRBV7-2 and TRBJ2-7; 9 bases match TRBD1. The CDR3 here is CASSAIQGADEQYF. CDR3 DNA: TGTGCCAGCAGCGCCATACAGGGGGCGGACGAGCAGTACTTC.